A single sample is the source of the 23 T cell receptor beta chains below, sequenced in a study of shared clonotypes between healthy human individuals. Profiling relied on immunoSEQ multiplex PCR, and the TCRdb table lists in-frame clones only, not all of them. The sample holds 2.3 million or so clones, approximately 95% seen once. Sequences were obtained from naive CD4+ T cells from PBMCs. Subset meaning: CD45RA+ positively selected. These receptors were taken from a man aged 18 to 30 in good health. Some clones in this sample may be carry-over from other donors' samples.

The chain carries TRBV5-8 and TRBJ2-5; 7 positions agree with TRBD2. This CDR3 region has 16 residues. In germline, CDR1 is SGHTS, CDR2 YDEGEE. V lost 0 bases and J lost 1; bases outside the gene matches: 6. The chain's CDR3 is CASSLGGRGFQETQYF. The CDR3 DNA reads TGTGCCAGCAGCTTGGGCGGGAGAGGGTTCCAAGAGACCCAGTACTTC.

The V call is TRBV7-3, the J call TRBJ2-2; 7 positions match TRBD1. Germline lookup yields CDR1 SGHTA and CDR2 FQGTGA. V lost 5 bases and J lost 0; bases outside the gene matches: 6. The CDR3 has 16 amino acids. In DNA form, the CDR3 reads TGTGCCAGCAGCCACTCCCAGGGGGCGAACACCGGGGAGCTGTTTTTT. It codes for CASSHSQGANTGELFF.

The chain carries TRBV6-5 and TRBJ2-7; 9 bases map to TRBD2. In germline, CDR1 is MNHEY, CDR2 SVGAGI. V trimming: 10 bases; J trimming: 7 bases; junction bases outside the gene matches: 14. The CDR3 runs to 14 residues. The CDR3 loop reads CATGLLAGTREQYF. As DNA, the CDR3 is TGTGCCACCGGGCTCCTAGCGGGAACTAGGGAGCAGTACTTC.

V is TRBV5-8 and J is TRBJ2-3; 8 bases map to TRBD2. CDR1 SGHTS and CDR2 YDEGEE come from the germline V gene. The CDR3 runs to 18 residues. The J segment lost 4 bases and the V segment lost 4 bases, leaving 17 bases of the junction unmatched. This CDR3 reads CASSTAPLAGPRADTQYF. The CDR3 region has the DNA TGTGCCAGCAGCACCGCACCTCTAGCGGGCCCCAGGGCAGATACGCAGTATTTT. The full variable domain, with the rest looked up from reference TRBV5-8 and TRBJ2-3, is EAGVTQSPTHLIKTRGQQATLRCSPISGHTSVYWYQQALGLGLQFLLWYDEGEERNRGNFPPRFSGRQFPNYSSELNVNALELEDSALYLCASSTAPLAGPRADTQYFGPGTRLTVL.

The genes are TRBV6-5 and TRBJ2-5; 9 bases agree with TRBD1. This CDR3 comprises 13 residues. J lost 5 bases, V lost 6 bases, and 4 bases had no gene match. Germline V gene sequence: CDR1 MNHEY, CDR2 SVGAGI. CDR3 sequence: CASSMDRGETQYF. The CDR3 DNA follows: TGTGCCAGCAGCATGGACAGGGGTGAGACCCAGTACTTC.

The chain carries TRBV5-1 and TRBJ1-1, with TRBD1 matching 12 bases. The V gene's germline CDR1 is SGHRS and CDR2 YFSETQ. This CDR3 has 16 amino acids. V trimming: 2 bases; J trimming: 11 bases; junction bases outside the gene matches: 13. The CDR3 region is CASSFTDPGQGAQAFF. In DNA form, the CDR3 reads TGCGCCAGCAGCTTTACCGACCCGGGACAGGGGGCGCAGGCTTTCTTT.

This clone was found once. For the CDR3, the DNA is TGTGCCAGCAGCGGAGGAGGACCCCTCACAGATACGCAGTATTTT. It codes for CASSGGGPLTDTQYF. V and J are TRBV5-6 and TRBJ2-3, with a weak D call TRBD2 (5 bases). CDR3 length equals 15 residues. Germline V gene data show CDR1 as SGHDT and CDR2 as YYEEEE. V lost 4 bases to trimming and J lost 2 bases, with 14 bases between them.

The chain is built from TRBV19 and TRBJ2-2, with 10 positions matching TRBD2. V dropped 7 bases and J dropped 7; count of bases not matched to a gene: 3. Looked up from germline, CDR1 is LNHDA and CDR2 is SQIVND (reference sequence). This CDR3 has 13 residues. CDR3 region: CASNSGRVGELFF. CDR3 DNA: TGTGCCAGTAACAGCGGGAGGGTCGGGGAGCTGTTTTTT.

CDR3 nucleotides: TGTGCCAGCAGCGTAGTGGACAGGTACAATGAGCAGTTCTTC. It codes for CASSVVDRYNEQFF. The chain carries TRBV9 and TRBJ2-1, with 7 bases lining up with TRBD1. Germline trimming cut 0 bases from V and 4 bases from J; bases unmatched to any gene: 1. The CDR3 covers 14 residues. In germline, CDR1 is SGDLS, CDR2 YYNGEE.

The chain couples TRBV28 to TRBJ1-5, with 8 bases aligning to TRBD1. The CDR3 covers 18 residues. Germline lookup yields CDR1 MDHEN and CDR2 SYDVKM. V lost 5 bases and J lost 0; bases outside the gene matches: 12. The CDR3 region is CASSATGTGYYSNQPQHF. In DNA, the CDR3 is TGTGCCAGCAGTGCCACCGGGACAGGTTATTATAGCAATCAGCCCCAGCATTTT.

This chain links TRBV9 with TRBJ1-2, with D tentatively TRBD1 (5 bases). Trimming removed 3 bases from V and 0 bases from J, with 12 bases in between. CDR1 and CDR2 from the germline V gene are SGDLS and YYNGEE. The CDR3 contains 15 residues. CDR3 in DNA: TGTGCCAGCAGCGCGTCAGGGAAATCTAACTATGGCTACACCTTC. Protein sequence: CASSASGKSNYGYTF. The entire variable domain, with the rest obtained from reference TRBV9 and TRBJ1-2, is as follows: DSGVTQTPKHLITATGQRVTLRCSPRSGDLSVYWYQQSLDQGLQFLIQYYNGEERAKGNILERFSAQQFPDLHSELNLSSLELGDSALYFCASSASGKSNYGYTFGSGTRLTVV.

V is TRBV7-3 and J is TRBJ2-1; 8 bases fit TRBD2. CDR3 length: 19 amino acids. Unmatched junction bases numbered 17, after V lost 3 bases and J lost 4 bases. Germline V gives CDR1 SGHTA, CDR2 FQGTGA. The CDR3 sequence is CASSFSGGTGTRAYNEQFF. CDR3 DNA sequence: TGTGCCAGCAGCTTCTCCGGCGGAACCGGGACTAGGGCTTACAATGAGCAGTTCTTC.

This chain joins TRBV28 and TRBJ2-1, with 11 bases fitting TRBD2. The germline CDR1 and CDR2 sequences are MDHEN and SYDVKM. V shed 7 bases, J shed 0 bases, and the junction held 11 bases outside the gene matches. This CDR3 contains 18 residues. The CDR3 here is CASNPIAGGPSSYNEQFF. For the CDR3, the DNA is TGTGCCAGCAATCCCATAGCGGGAGGGCCAAGCTCCTACAATGAGCAGTTCTTC.

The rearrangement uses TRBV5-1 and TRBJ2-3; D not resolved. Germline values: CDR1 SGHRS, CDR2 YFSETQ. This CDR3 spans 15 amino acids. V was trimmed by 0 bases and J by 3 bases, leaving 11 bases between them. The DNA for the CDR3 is TGCGCCAGCAGCTTGGTTAGAGGCACTACAGATACGCAGTATTTT. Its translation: CASSLVRGTTDTQYF.

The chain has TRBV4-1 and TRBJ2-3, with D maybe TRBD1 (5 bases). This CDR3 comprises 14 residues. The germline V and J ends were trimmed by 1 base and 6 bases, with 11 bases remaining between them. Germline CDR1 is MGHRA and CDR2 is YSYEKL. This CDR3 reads CASSQGLGRDTQYF. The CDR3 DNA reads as TGCGCCAGCAGCCAAGGGTTGGGGCGGGATACGCAGTATTTT.

The CDR3 is CASSLGRTVLDTEAFF. The CDR3 coding sequence is TGTGCCAGCAGCTTAGGTCGGACAGTATTGGACACTGAAGCTTTCTTT. The chain couples TRBV7-9 to TRBJ1-1; tentative D call: TRBD1 (6 bases). Germline CDR1 SEHNR, CDR2 FQNEAQ (reference sequence). V lost 1 base to trimming and J lost 3 bases, with 15 bases between them. The CDR3 contains 16 residues.

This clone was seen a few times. CDR3 DNA: TGTGCCAGCTCACCGCAGGCAGGGAGGCGCTACGAGCAGTACTTC. Its translation: CASSPQAGRRYEQYF. The chain combines TRBV18 with TRBJ2-7, with D possibly matching TRBD2 (6 bases). CDR1 KGHSH and CDR2 LQKENI come from the germline V gene. Trimming cost V 3 bases and J 3 bases, with 15 bases left between them. The CDR3 has 15 residues.

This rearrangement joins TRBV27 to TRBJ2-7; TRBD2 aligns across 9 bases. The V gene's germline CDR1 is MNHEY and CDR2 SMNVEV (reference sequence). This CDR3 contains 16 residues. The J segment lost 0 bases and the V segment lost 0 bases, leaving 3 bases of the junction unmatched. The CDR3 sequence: CASSLSSGRPSYEQYF. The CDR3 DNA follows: TGTGCCAGCAGTTTATCGAGCGGGAGGCCCTCCTACGAGCAGTACTTC.

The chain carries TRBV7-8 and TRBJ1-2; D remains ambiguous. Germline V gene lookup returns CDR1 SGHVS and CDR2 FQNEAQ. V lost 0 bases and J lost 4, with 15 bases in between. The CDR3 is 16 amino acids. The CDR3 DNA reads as TGTGCCAGCAGCTTAGCGGCCGGTGGCGGACCCTATGGCTACACCTTC. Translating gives CASSLAAGGGPYGYTF.

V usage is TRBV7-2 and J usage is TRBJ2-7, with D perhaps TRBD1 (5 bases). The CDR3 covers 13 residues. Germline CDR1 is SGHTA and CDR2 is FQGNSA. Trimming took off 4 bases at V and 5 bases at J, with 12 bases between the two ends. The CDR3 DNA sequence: TGTGCCAGCAGCTCACCCAGGGCGCACGAGCAGTACTTC. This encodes CASSSPRAHEQYF. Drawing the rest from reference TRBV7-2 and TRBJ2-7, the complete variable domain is GAGVSQSPSNKVTEKGKDVELRCDPISGHTALYWYRQSLGQGLEFLIYFQGNSAPDKSGLPSDRFSAERTGGSVSTLTIQRTQQEDSAVYLCASSSPRAHEQYFGPGTRLTVT.

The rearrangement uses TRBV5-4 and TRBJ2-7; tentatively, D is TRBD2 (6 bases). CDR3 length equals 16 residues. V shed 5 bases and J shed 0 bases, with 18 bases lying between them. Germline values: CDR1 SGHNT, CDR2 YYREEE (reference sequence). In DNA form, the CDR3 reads TGTGCCAGCAGTCGCACTGGCGGGGCTGGCTCCTACGAGCAGTACTTC. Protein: CASSRTGGAGSYEQYF.

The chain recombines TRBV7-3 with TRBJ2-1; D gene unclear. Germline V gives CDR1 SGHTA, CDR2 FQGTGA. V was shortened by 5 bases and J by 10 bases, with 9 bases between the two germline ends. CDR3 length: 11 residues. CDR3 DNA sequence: TGTGCCAGCAGCCTGACTGAGGAGCAGTTCTTC. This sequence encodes CASSLTEEQFF.

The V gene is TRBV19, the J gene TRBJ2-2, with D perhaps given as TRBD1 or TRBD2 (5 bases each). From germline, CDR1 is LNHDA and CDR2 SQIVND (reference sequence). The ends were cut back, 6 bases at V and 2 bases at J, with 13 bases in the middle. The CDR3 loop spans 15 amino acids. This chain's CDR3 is CASSERGLNTGELFF. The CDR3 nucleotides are TGTGCCAGTAGCGAGAGGGGCCTAAACACCGGGGAGCTGTTTTTT.